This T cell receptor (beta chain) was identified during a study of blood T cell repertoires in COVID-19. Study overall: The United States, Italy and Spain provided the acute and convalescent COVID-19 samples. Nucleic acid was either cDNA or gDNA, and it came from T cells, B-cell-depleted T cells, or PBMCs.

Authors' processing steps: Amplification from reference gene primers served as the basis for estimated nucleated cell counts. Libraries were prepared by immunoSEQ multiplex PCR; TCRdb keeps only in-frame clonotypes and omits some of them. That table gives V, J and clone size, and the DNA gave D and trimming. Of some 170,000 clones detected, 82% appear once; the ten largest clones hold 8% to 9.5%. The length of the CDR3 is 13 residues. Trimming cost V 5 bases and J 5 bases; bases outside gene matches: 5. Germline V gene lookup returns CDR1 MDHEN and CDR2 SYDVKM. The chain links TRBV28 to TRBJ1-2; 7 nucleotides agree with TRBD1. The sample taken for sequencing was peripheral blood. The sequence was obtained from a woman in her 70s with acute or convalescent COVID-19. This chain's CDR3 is CASSETGAYGYTF. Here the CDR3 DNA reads TGTGCCAGCAGTGAAACAGGGGCGTATGGCTACACCTTC.